The present T cell receptor (beta chain) was sequenced within a study of T cells after posttransplantation cyclophosphamide. Study results and caveats: Later post-transplant blood repertoires were often dominated by donor CD8+ memory clones.

Sequencing was performed with immunoSEQ multiplex PCR; in TCRdb, only in-frame clones are kept and a portion is missing. The sample shows around 16,000 clones, 80% to 85% of them seen only once. Note on this clone: What it recognizes is unknown.

J gave up 9 bases and V 6 bases, and 19 bases lay outside the gene matches. Germline V gives CDR1 LNHDA, CDR2 SQIVND (reference sequence). The length of the CDR3 is 18 residues. Methotrexate plus calcineurin inhibitor accompanied controls' myeloablative marrow transplants; sampling was 1 year later. The gene calls are TRBV19 and TRBJ2-1; 11 positions agree with TRBD2. The receptor was isolated from a male patient aged 18-30 years who received an allogeneic stem cell transplant from a related donor, was CMV-positive, and had no GVHD. Some T cells could come from the graft donor. Source: PBMCs, taken approximately 370 days after allogeneic stem cell transplant with calcineurin inhibitor and methotrexate. The CDR3, as DNA: TGTGCCAGTAGACAATCCCAGGCTAGCGGGAGGTATCAACGTGAGCAGTTCTTC. Translation: CASRQSQASGRYQREQFF. Filled out from reference TRBV19 and TRBJ2-1, the complete variable domain reads DGGITQSPKYLFRKEGQNVTLSCEQNLNHDAMYWYRQDPGQGLRLIYYSQIVNDFQKGDIAEGYSVSREKKESFPLTVTSAQKNPTAFYLCASRQSQASGRYQREQFFGPGTRLTVL.